These 30 T cell receptor beta chains originate from one sample sequenced in a study of blood T cell repertoires in COVID-19. The protocol was immunoSEQ multiplex PCR, while the TCRdb copy is restricted to in-frame clones and leaves out a portion. The data contain 150,000 to 200,000 clones, 80% of them singletons. Input material: PBMCs or T cells enriched from blood (not recorded which). The receptors shown here come from a man aged 55 to 70 who had been exposed to COVID-19.

This CDR3 reads CASSVTGDLLLIGQYF. In DNA, the CDR3 is TGTGCCAGCAGCGTCACAGGGGACCTCCTGCTGATAGGGCAGTATTTT. The V and J genes are TRBV9 and TRBJ2-3; 7 bases are shared with TRBD1. The V gene's germline CDR1 is SGDLS and CDR2 YYNGEE. V was clipped by 2 bases and J by 11 bases; unmatched bases: 17. This CDR3 is built from 16 residues.

The sample holds a few counts of this clone. This sample includes further DNA sequences coding for the same CDR3. The chain combines TRBV6-2 or TRBV6-3 with TRBJ2-7; TRBD2 matches at 9 bases. Germline V gives CDR1 MNHEY, CDR2 SVGEGT. J gave up 0 bases and V 2 bases, and 5 bases lay outside the gene matches. There are 16 residues in the CDR3. The CDR3 DNA is TGTGCCAGCAGTTACCCGACTAGCGGAATCTCCTACGAGCAGTACTTC. This gives the protein CASSYPTSGISYEQYF.

This clone was picked up one time. The J gene is TRBJ2-1, the V gene TRBV6-2 or TRBV6-3, with 8 bases matching TRBD2. The CDR3 spans 17 residues. V gave up 0 bases and J gave up 4 bases; unmatched junction bases: 8. Germline V CDR1 and CDR2: MNHEY, SVGEGT. The CDR3 DNA is TGTGCCAGCAGTTACTCTTCCGGGACTAGAGCGTACAATGAGCAGTTCTTC. Residues: CASSYSSGTRAYNEQFF.

V is TRBV18 and J is TRBJ1-2; D is possibly TRBD1 (5 bases). This CDR3 has 16 residues. V dropped 3 bases and J dropped 1 base, with 15 bases sitting between them. Germline V lookup: CDR1 KGHSH, CDR2 LQKENI. This chain's CDR3 is CASSPLATVDNYGYTF. In DNA form, the CDR3 reads TGTGCCAGCTCACCCCTGGCGACAGTAGATAACTATGGCTACACCTTC. Filled out from reference TRBV18 and TRBJ1-2, the complete variable domain reads NAGVMQNPRHLVRRRGQEARLRCSPMKGHSHVYWYRQLPEEGLKFMVYLQKENIIDESGMPKERFSAEFPKEGPSILRIQQVVRGDSAAYFCASSPLATVDNYGYTFGSGTRLTVV.

This clone was seen repeatedly, ten times or more. J is TRBJ1-5 and V is TRBV27; TRBD1 matches at 8 bases. The CDR3 length is 16 residues. Trimming cost V 5 bases and J 4 bases; bases outside gene matches: 10. The germline V gene encodes CDR1 MNHEY and CDR2 SMNVEV (reference sequence). The CDR3 protein is CASSPTGGSANQPQHF. Written as DNA, the CDR3 is TGTGCCAGCAGTCCCACAGGGGGTAGCGCGAATCAGCCCCAGCATTTT.

The V and J genes are TRBV6-2 or TRBV6-3 and TRBJ1-2; D is uncertain. V dropped 2 bases and J dropped 4 bases, with 11 bases sitting between them. Germline V gene lookup returns CDR1 MNHEY and CDR2 SVGEGT. CDR3 length equals 14 residues. The CDR3 coding sequence is TGTGCCAGCAGTTACGGGCAGGATACCTATGGCTACACCTTC. Encoded protein: CASSYGQDTYGYTF.

The gene calls are TRBV7-2 and TRBJ2-7, with D hard to call. V dropped 1 base and J dropped 3 bases, with 10 bases sitting between them. This CDR3 comprises 14 residues. Germline CDR1 and CDR2: SGHTA and FQGNSA. The CDR3 reads CASSLVVTLYEQYF. As DNA, the CDR3 is TGTGCCAGCAGCTTAGTAGTGACACTCTACGAGCAGTACTTC.

This clone was observed once. The rearrangement links TRBV6-5 to TRBJ2-1; D is perhaps TRBD1 (5 bases). V lost 0 bases and J lost 8, with 8 bases in between. CDR3 length: 13 amino acids. Germline V gene sequence: CDR1 MNHEY, CDR2 SVGAGI. Here the CDR3 reads CASSYSRGYEQFF. For the CDR3, the DNA is TGTGCCAGCAGTTACTCTAGGGGATATGAGCAGTTCTTC.

This sequence joins TRBV5-6 and TRBJ2-4, with 7 bases aligning to TRBD1. CDR3 length equals 16 residues. The V gene end was trimmed by 3 bases and the J gene end by 0 bases; junction bases not matched to a gene: 6. CDR1 SGHDT and CDR2 YYEEEE come from the germline V gene. The CDR3 protein is CASSWGTDLAKNIQYF. The CDR3 coding sequence is TGTGCCAGCAGCTGGGGGACAGACCTAGCCAAAAACATTCAGTACTTC.

The chain is built from TRBV9 and TRBJ1-2; TRBD1 matches at 12 bases. Germline V gene data show CDR1 as SGDLS and CDR2 as YYNGEE. There are 17 residues in the CDR3. The V gene end was trimmed by 3 bases and the J gene end by 5 bases; junction bases not matched to a gene: 11. The CDR3 sequence is CASSAIPGQGAKYGYTF. Here the CDR3 DNA reads TGTGCCAGCAGCGCTATACCGGGACAGGGGGCGAAGTATGGCTACACCTTC.

The rearrangement links TRBV7-3 to TRBJ2-1; 9 bases match TRBD2. The length of the CDR3 is 16 residues. Germline V gene data show CDR1 as SGHTA and CDR2 as FQGTGA. Unmatched junction bases numbered 4, after V lost 4 bases and J lost 0 bases. CDR3 coding DNA: TGTGCCAGCAGCTCGACTAGCGGCAGCTCCTACAATGAGCAGTTCTTC. The encoded protein is CASSSTSGSSYNEQFF.

Turning to this clone: Distinct nucleotide sequences in the sample also encode this CDR3. This CDR3 reads CASSYSQGAYEQYF. Written as DNA, the CDR3 is TGTGCCAGCAGTTACAGCCAGGGGGCTTACGAGCAGTACTTC. This rearrangement joins TRBV6-5 to TRBJ2-7; 8 nucleotides line up with TRBD1. The CDR3 is 14 amino acids. V was clipped by 2 bases and J by 4 bases; unmatched bases: 4. CDR1 MNHEY and CDR2 SVGAGI come from the germline V gene.

The V gene is TRBV7-2, the J gene TRBJ2-5; 12 positions agree with TRBD2. The V and J ends lost 2 bases and 2 bases, in that order; junction bases with no gene match: 12. The CDR3 length is 19 residues. CDR1 is SGHTA, CDR2 FQGNSA, per germline. The CDR3: CASSLSGGLAGSWQETQYF. CDR3 sequence (DNA): TGTGCCAGCAGCTTATCAGGGGGACTAGCGGGTTCCTGGCAAGAGACCCAGTACTTC. Full variable domain (outside the CDR3, taken from reference TRBV7-2 and TRBJ2-5): GAGVSQSPSNKVTEKGKDVELRCDPISGHTALYWYRQSLGQGLEFLIYFQGNSAPDKSGLPSDRFSAERTGGSVSTLTIQRTQQEDSAVYLCASSLSGGLAGSWQETQYFGPGTRLLVL.

The chain joins TRBV12-5 to TRBJ2-3, with a possible D match to TRBD2 (5 bases). The CDR3 covers 14 residues. Per germline, CDR1 LGHNT and CDR2 FRNRAP. The germline V and J ends were trimmed by 6 bases and 2 bases, with 12 bases remaining between them. The CDR3 spells CASGTGSNTDTQYF. The CDR3 DNA sequence: TGTGCTAGTGGAACGGGATCGAACACAGATACGCAGTATTTT.

The V call is TRBV2, the J call TRBJ2-3; 8 bases fit TRBD2. The ends lost 2 bases at V and 3 bases at J; junction bases unmatched: 4. The CDR3 has 15 amino acids. CDR1 is SNHLY, CDR2 FYNNEI, per germline. CDR3 residues: CASSEQGTRTDTQYF. The DNA of the CDR3 is TGTGCCAGCAGTGAACAGGGGACTAGGACAGATACGCAGTATTTT. Together with reference TRBV2 and TRBJ2-3, the CDR3 gives the full variable domain: EPEVTQTPSHQVTQMGQEVILRCVPISNHLYFYWYRQILGQKVEFLVSFYNNEISEKSEIFDDQFSVERPDGSNFTLKIRSTKLEDSAMYFCASSEQGTRTDTQYFGPGTRLTVL.

The chain employs TRBV12-3 or TRBV12-4 and TRBJ1-2; 9 bases are a match to TRBD1. The V segment lost 8 bases and the J segment 8 bases; nucleotides outside the gene matches: 6. CDR3 length: 12 amino acids. The CDR3 region has the DNA TGTGCCAGCGGGACAGGGTTTGAGGGCTACACCTTC. It codes for CASGTGFEGYTF.

The chain uses TRBV12-1 and TRBJ2-7; the table's D call TRBD2 went unverified against the DNA. TRBV12-1 constitutes a pseudogene. The CDR3 extends over 16 amino acids. The DNA for the CDR3 is TGTGCCAGCAGCACACTCCTTCGACTGGCAACCTACGAGCAGTACTTC. It encodes CASSTLLRLATYEQYF.

V usage is TRBV25-1 and J usage is TRBJ2-1; TRBD2 agrees at 7 bases. Per the germline V gene, CDR1 is MGHDK and CDR2 is SYGVNS. The CDR3 extends over 15 amino acids. The J segment lost 5 bases and the V segment lost 3 bases, leaving 7 bases of the junction unmatched. CDR3 loop: CASSEGLADHNEQFF. The CDR3 nucleotides read TGTGCCAGCAGTGAGGGTCTAGCGGATCACAATGAGCAGTTCTTC.

The V gene is TRBV13, the J gene TRBJ2-7, with D possibly TRBD2 on 6 matching bases. V lost 3 bases to trimming and J lost 3 bases, with 12 bases between them. This CDR3 contains 14 residues. Germline values: CDR1 PRHDT, CDR2 FYEKMQ (reference sequence). CDR3 residues: CASSFGGSGYEQYF. The CDR3 DNA reads as TGTGCCAGCAGCTTCGGGGGTTCGGGCTACGAGCAGTACTTC.

This chain connects TRBV2 to TRBJ1-2, with D possibly matching TRBD1 (5 bases). The CDR3 has 15 residues. The germline V and J ends were trimmed by 1 base and 3 bases, with 12 bases remaining between them. The germline gives CDR1 SNHLY, CDR2 FYNNEI. The CDR3 DNA is TGTGCCAGCAGTGAAGGGGGCAGCACGTACTATGGCTACACCTTC. Its translation: CASSEGGSTYYGYTF.

This clone has more than one count but fewer than ten. The chain couples TRBV7-9 to TRBJ1-1; the D gene is possibly TRBD1 (5 bases). Germline assignment: CDR1 SEHNR and CDR2 FQNEAQ (reference sequence). The CDR3 length is 12 residues. V lost 4 bases and J lost 10, with 13 bases in between. The CDR3 DNA follows: TGTGCCAGCAGCTCAAATTCCAGGGCAGCTTTCTTT. It yields the protein CASSSNSRAAFF.

The chain uses TRBV5-5 and TRBJ2-1; D ambiguous. V was pared by 1 base and J by 7 bases, with 9 bases between. The CDR3 totals 13 residues. Germline assignment: CDR1 SGHKS and CDR2 YYEKEE (reference sequence). CDR3 loop: CASSLSPSNEQFF. In nucleotides, the CDR3 is TGTGCCAGCAGCTTGTCCCCCAGTAATGAGCAGTTCTTC.

The genes are TRBV2 and TRBJ1-4, with D unresolved. This CDR3 spans 14 amino acids. CDR1 is SNHLY, CDR2 FYNNEI, per germline. Between the trimmed V and J ends, which lost 8 bases and 2 bases, there was a span of 12 bases. The CDR3 reads CASSRAPTNEKLFF. The CDR3 region has the DNA TGTGCCAGCTCGAGGGCCCCTACTAATGAAAAACTGTTTTTT.

This chain links TRBV11-2 with TRBJ2-1; 9 nucleotides match TRBD2. CDR1 is SGHAT, CDR2 FQNNGV, per germline. There are 15 residues in the CDR3. The junction had 6 bases not matched to a gene; V was cut back by 4 bases and J by 5 bases. In DNA form, the CDR3 reads TGTGCCAGCAGCTCTTCTAGCGGGGTCGACAATGAGCAGTTCTTC. Its protein product is CASSSSSGVDNEQFF.

The gene calls are TRBV7-9 and TRBJ2-5, with D unclear. CDR1 and CDR2 from the germline V gene are SEHNR and FQNEAQ (reference sequence). This CDR3 has 13 amino acids. Trimming cost V 5 bases and J 2 bases, with 9 bases left between them. The CDR3 DNA is TGTGCCAGCAGCCCTGACTCACAAGAGACCCAGTACTTC. Its protein product is CASSPDSQETQYF.

The V and J genes are TRBV19 and TRBJ1-5; 11 bases align to TRBD1. This CDR3 has 16 amino acids. V lost 5 bases, J lost 9 bases, and 12 bases stayed unmatched. Looked up from germline, CDR1 is LNHDA and CDR2 is SQIVND (reference sequence). CDR3 in DNA: TGTGCCAGTAGTGGAGGGACAGGGGGTACGTATCTGCCCCAGCATTTT. This encodes CASSGGTGGTYLPQHF.

Many counts were recorded for this clone. The chain is built from TRBV29-1 and TRBJ1-4; TRBD1 matches at 12 bases. The germline CDR1 and CDR2 sequences are SQVTM and ANQGSEA. This CDR3 spans 14 amino acids. The V segment lost 7 bases and the J segment 8 bases; nucleotides outside the gene matches: 8. The CDR3 protein is CSAARDRGQEKLFF. In DNA form, the CDR3 reads TGCAGCGCCGCCCGGGACAGGGGGCAAGAAAAACTGTTTTTT.

Written as DNA, the CDR3 is TGTGCCAGCAGTTTATACGGGGGGCTGGGGTATGGCTACACCTTC. It encodes CASSLYGGLGYGYTF. The rearrangement uses TRBV28 and TRBJ1-2; D may be TRBD1 (6 bases). Trimming stripped 1 base from V and 5 bases from J, with 14 bases between. The germline V gene encodes CDR1 MDHEN and CDR2 SYDVKM. The CDR3 covers 15 residues.

The rearrangement uses TRBV6-5 and TRBJ2-5, with 10 bases fitting TRBD1. The CDR3 extends over 13 amino acids. Germline V gives CDR1 MNHEY, CDR2 SVGAGI. With 6 bases clipped from V and 5 bases from J, the junction kept 3 bases outside the gene matches. The CDR3 nucleotides are TGTGCCAGCAGGAGACAGGGGGCGGAGACCCAGTACTTC. As protein: CASRRQGAETQYF.

This clone was seen only a few times. V and J are TRBV19 and TRBJ2-2, with 8 nucleotides matching TRBD2. Germline CDR1 LNHDA, CDR2 SQIVND (reference sequence). Trimming removed 3 bases from V and 6 bases from J; junction bases left unmatched: 6. The CDR3 runs 15 residues. CDR3 region: CASSMTSGSAGELFF. The CDR3 DNA is TGTGCCAGTAGTATGACAAGCGGGAGCGCCGGGGAGCTGTTTTTT. The full variable domain, rest sourced from reference TRBV19 and TRBJ2-2, is DGGITQSPKYLFRKEGQNVTLSCEQNLNHDAMYWYRQDPGQGLRLIYYSQIVNDFQKGDIAEGYSVSREKKESFPLTVTSAQKNPTAFYLCASSMTSGSAGELFFGEGSRLTVL.